These 15 T cell receptor beta chains were sequenced from one sample in a study of beta chain features in type 1 diabetes. The authors reverse transcribed all of the isolated RNA, so sequencing captured expressed TCRB transcripts. TCRdb's table, derived via immunoSEQ multiplex PCR, lists solely in-frame clones and lacks some. This sample has about 130,000 clones, with around 8.8% found just once. These receptors have no identified antigens. General study findings and limits: A moderate, significant TCRB CDR3 shortening appeared in type 1 diabetes across four CD4+ subsets.

The sample was central memory CD4+ T cells from blood. Receptors were obtained from a man aged 25 to 40 with type 1 diabetes.

CDR3 in amino acids: CASRATGQETQYF. CDR3 coding DNA: TGTGCCAGTAGGGCGACAGGCCAAGAGACCCAGTACTTC. This chain joins TRBV19 and TRBJ2-5; a weak D match, TRBD1 (6 bases). CDR1 is LNHDA, CDR2 SQIVND, per germline (reference sequence). The CDR3 has 13 amino acids. The germline V and J ends were trimmed by 6 bases and 1 base, with 9 bases remaining between them. Supplemented by reference TRBV19 and TRBJ2-5, the full variable domain reads DGGITQSPKYLFRKEGQNVTLSCEQNLNHDAMYWYRQDPGQGLRLIYYSQIVNDFQKGDIAEGYSVSREKKESFPLTVTSAQKNPTAFYLCASRATGQETQYFGPGTRLLVL.

This clone was observed a few times. The V and J genes are TRBV7-2 and TRBJ1-1; no clear D gene. The ends were cut back, 5 bases at V and 1 base at J, with 11 bases in the middle. The CDR3 has 14 residues. The germline V gene encodes CDR1 SGHTA and CDR2 FQGNSA. In DNA form, the CDR3 reads TGTGCCAGCAGCCCCCATCACGGGAACACTGAAGCTTTCTTT. It specifies CASSPHHGNTEAFF.

In this sample, this clone turned up a few times. This chain joins TRBV7-8 and TRBJ2-3, with 13 bases that match TRBD2. The CDR3 consists of 17 residues. The ends lost 5 bases at V and 6 bases at J; junction bases unmatched: 11. Germline V gene data show CDR1 as SGHVS and CDR2 as FQNEAQ. CDR3 sequence reads: CASSILAGGPSVDTQYF. The DNA of the CDR3 is TGTGCCAGCAGCATACTAGCGGGGGGGCCCTCGGTGGATACGCAGTATTTT.

The sample holds a few counts of this clone. CDR3: CASSPNSGGGYTF. The CDR3 DNA sequence: TGTGCCAGCAGCCCGAACTCAGGGGGTGGCTACACCTTC. This chain joins TRBV5-4 and TRBJ1-2; 7 positions match TRBD1. The length of the CDR3 is 13 residues. From germline, CDR1 is SGHNT and CDR2 YYREEE (reference sequence). The junction had 7 bases not matched to a gene; V was cut back by 4 bases and J by 7 bases. The full variable domain, in which reference TRBV5-4 and TRBJ1-2 provide the parts outside the CDR3, is ETGVTQSPTHLIKTRGQQVTLRCSSQSGHNTVSWYQQALGQGPQFIFQYYREEENGRGNFPPRFSGLQFPNYSSELNVNALELDDSALYLCASSPNSGGGYTFGSGTRLTVV.

This clone has more than one count but fewer than ten. The chain links TRBV11-2 to TRBJ1-1; TRBD1 matches 10 bases. Per germline, CDR1 SGHAT and CDR2 FQNNGV. The CDR3 covers 17 residues. With 7 bases clipped from V and 5 bases from J, the junction kept 16 bases outside the gene matches. The CDR3 protein is CASNVRRDRGFVTEAFF. The CDR3 region has the DNA TGTGCCAGCAACGTTCGCCGGGACAGGGGATTTGTGACTGAAGCTTTCTTT.

The chain combines TRBV6-6 with TRBJ2-5, with 12 bases identical to TRBD2. The trim removed 2 bases at V and 2 bases at J, leaving 3 bases unmatched. CDR3 length equals 16 residues. Germline values: CDR1 MNHNY, CDR2 SVGAGI (reference sequence). The CDR3 bases are TGTGCCAGCAGTTACGGGCTAGCGGGGGGGCAAGAGACCCAGTACTTC. Residues: CASSYGLAGGQETQYF.

This clone was recorded a few times. CDR3 sequence (DNA): TGTGCCAGCAGCTCTCTAAGGCTTACAGGGGACCCCTCCTACGAGCAGTACTTC. Translating gives CASSSLRLTGDPSYEQYF. V gene TRBV5-6 combines with J gene TRBJ2-7; 7 nucleotides line up with TRBD1. Germline-derived CDR1 and CDR2 are SGHDT and YYEEEE. There are 18 residues in the CDR3. The V gene end was trimmed by 3 bases and the J gene end by 0 bases; junction bases not matched to a gene: 15. The full variable domain, rest sourced from reference TRBV5-6 and TRBJ2-7, is DAGVTQSPTHLIKTRGQQVTLRCSPKSGHDTVSWYQQALGQGPQFIFQYYEEEERQRGNFPDRFSGHQFPNYSSELNVNALLLGDSALYLCASSSLRLTGDPSYEQYFGPGTRLTVT.

There are a few counts of this clone. The chain carries TRBV9 and TRBJ1-1; 7 positions agree with TRBD1. The CDR3 spans 14 residues. The germline CDR1 and CDR2 sequences are SGDLS and YYNGEE. Trimming cost V 2 bases and J 5 bases; bases outside gene matches: 6. CDR3 residues: CASSVRTGGTEAFF. CDR3 in DNA: TGTGCCAGCAGCGTCAGGACAGGAGGGACTGAAGCTTTCTTT.

This sequence joins TRBV5-1 and TRBJ1-1; TRBD1 is a possible D gene (6 bases). The germline CDR1 and CDR2 sequences are SGHRS and YFSETQ. The V end lost 4 bases, the J end lost 1 base, and 11 bases lay between the germline ends. The CDR3 is made up of 14 amino acids. This CDR3 reads CASSVGQPNTEAFF. The CDR3 DNA follows: TGCGCCAGCAGCGTAGGACAGCCGAACACTGAAGCTTTCTTT.

Of note for this clone: The sample has other DNA sequences that encode this CDR3 too. The chain recombines TRBV4-3 with TRBJ2-2, with 7 bases that match TRBD1. Losses at the gene ends were 0 bases for V and 2 bases for J; bases not matched to a gene: 3. The CDR3 runs to 16 residues. Germline CDR1 LGHNA, CDR2 YSLEER. The CDR3 sequence is CASSQDRGLNTGELFF. The CDR3 region has the DNA TGCGCCAGCAGCCAAGATAGGGGGCTTAACACCGGGGAGCTGTTTTTT.

Written as DNA, the CDR3 is TGTGCCTGGAGTGTTCAGTGGAACACTGAAGCTTTCTTT. Its translation is CAWSVQWNTEAFF. The chain recombines TRBV30 with TRBJ1-1, with no clear D. Germline V gene data show CDR1 as GTSNPN and CDR2 as SVGIG (reference sequence). This CDR3 spans 13 amino acids. Trimming took off 0 bases at V and 1 base at J, with 6 bases between the two ends.

The rearrangement uses TRBV5-1 and TRBJ2-2, with a weak D call TRBD1 (6 bases). Looked up from germline, CDR1 is SGHRS and CDR2 is YFSETQ. The CDR3 runs 13 residues. Trimming took off 4 bases at V and 5 bases at J, with 9 bases between the two ends. This CDR3 reads CASSPQGTGELFF. CDR3 in DNA: TGCGCCAGCAGCCCACAGGGAACCGGGGAGCTGTTTTTT.

This clone turned up a few times. The CDR3 region is CASSMTANTEAFF. CDR3 nucleotides: TGTGCCAGCTCAATGACAGCGAACACTGAAGCTTTCTTT. This chain uses TRBV18 with TRBJ1-1; D is possibly TRBD1 (5 bases). The CDR3 totals 13 residues. CDR1 is KGHSH and CDR2 is LQKENI in the germline V gene. V lost 5 bases to trimming and J lost 1 base, with 8 bases between them.

This clone was observed a few times. V gene TRBV7-9 combines with J gene TRBJ1-1, with TRBD1 matching 7 bases. Looked up from germline, CDR1 is SEHNR and CDR2 is FQNEAQ (reference sequence). This CDR3 contains 16 residues. V lost 5 bases and J lost 4; bases outside the gene matches: 13. The CDR3 DNA reads TGTGCCAGCAGCCTAGGGACAGTGAGACTCAGCACTGAAGCTTTCTTT. The encoded protein is CASSLGTVRLSTEAFF.

The rearrangement joins TRBV19 to TRBJ2-7, with D maybe TRBD1 (5 bases). Germline V CDR1 and CDR2: LNHDA, SQIVND (reference sequence). V shed 2 bases and J shed 4 bases, with 12 bases lying between them. This CDR3 has 14 residues. CDR3 amino acids: CASSIRAGLYEQYF. The CDR3 nucleotides read TGTGCCAGTAGTATACGAGCAGGGCTTTACGAGCAGTACTTC.